These 32 T cell receptor beta chains were sequenced from one sample in a study of neurological immune-mediated disorders. MiXCR, applied by TCRdb to the 5' RACE reads, yields one record per CDR3 protein. Here the sample spans 55,000 to 80,000 distinct CDR3 sequences, under 5% being singletons. The sample consisted of PBMCs. The source of these receptors is a woman in her fifties or sixties with multiple sclerosis.

Points on this clonotype: With a much larger clone just one base away, this may be a read error. This chain links TRBV12-3 or TRBV12-4 with TRBJ2-2; a weak D match, TRBD2 (5 bases). The CDR3 totals 15 residues. Trimming stripped 2 bases from V and 9 bases from J, with 16 bases between. This chain's CDR3 is CASSLPGLDTRELFF. The CDR3 bases are TGTGCCAGCAGTTTACCTGGACTTGATACCAGGGAGCTGTTTTTT.

Many counts were recorded for this clonotype. V is TRBV10-3 and J is TRBJ2-3; the D call may be TRBD1 or TRBD2 (5 bases each). Trimming removed 7 bases at V and 4 bases at J, with 18 bases between. The CDR3 is 15 amino acids. Germline CDR1 is ENHRY and CDR2 is SYGVKD. The chain's CDR3 is CAINGEGASSDTQYF. CDR3 sequence (DNA): TGTGCCATCAACGGGGAAGGGGCTTCTTCAGATACGCAGTATTTT.

This clonotype has more than one count but fewer than ten. This sequence joins TRBV18 and TRBJ1-1; no firm D call. Germline CDR1 reads KGHSH; CDR2 reads LQKENI. This CDR3 is built from 14 residues. V was clipped by 6 bases and J by 3 bases, with 14 bases between them. CDR3: CASSVAGGDTEAFF. In DNA, the CDR3 is TGTGCCAGCTCCGTGGCCGGCGGGGACACTGAAGCTTTCTTT.

This clonotype was counted many times. The chain links TRBV10-3 to TRBJ2-4, with D perhaps assigned TRBD1 or TRBD2 (5 bases each). CDR1 is ENHRY, CDR2 SYGVKD, per germline. There are 14 residues in the CDR3. The V end was cut by 0 bases, the J end by 6 bases, with 9 bases between. CDR3 amino acids: CAISESGDLNIQYF. The CDR3 bases are TGTGCCATCAGTGAGTCAGGGGACCTAAACATTCAGTACTTC.

This clonotype was observed many times. The V gene is TRBV2, the J gene TRBJ2-1; 12 nucleotides agree with TRBD2. Germline V gene data show CDR1 as SNHLY and CDR2 as FYNNEI. Unmatched junction bases numbered 6, after V lost 2 bases and J lost 10 bases. There are 15 residues in the CDR3. The CDR3 spells CASSEPLAGGREQFF. As DNA, the CDR3 is TGTGCCAGCAGTGAACCCCTAGCGGGGGGGCGAGAGCAGTTCTTC.

This clonotype was recorded many times. CDR3 sequence reads: CASSLVLGLTGELFF. CDR3 nucleotides: TGCGCCAGCAGCTTGGTATTAGGGTTGACCGGGGAGCTGTTTTTT. The chain couples TRBV5-1 to TRBJ2-2, with unresolved D. V was clipped by 0 bases and J by 5 bases, with 11 bases between them. Germline CDR1 and CDR2: SGHRS and YFSETQ. CDR3 length: 15 amino acids.

This clonotype was seen repeatedly, ten times or more. This chain joins TRBV5-1 and TRBJ1-5; unclear D gene. There are 15 residues in the CDR3. The germline V gene encodes CDR1 SGHRS and CDR2 YFSETQ. The V and J ends lost 4 bases and 5 bases respectively, with 16 bases between them. In DNA, the CDR3 is TGCGCCAGCAGCCCGGCAGGCGGAACTGATCAGCCCCAGCATTTT. Translated, it gives CASSPAGGTDQPQHF.

There are many counts of this clonotype. The genes are TRBV18 and TRBJ2-7, with D perhaps TRBD1 or TRBD2 (6 bases each). The CDR3 runs to 14 residues. V lost 5 bases to trimming and J lost 3 bases, with 14 bases between them. CDR1 is KGHSH, CDR2 LQKENI, per germline. CDR3 nucleotides: TGTGCCAGCTCAGCGAAGGGGGGCGACTACGAGCAGTACTTC. It yields the protein CASSAKGGDYEQYF.

The rearrangement uses TRBV20-1 and TRBJ2-7; tentatively, D is TRBD1 (6 bases). With 2 bases removed from V and 5 bases from J, the gap between germline ends came to 10 bases. The CDR3 totals 12 residues. Germline V CDR1 and CDR2: DFQATT, SNEGSKA (reference sequence). CDR3 in DNA: TGCAGTGCTAGACTAAAGGGGGACGAGCAGTACTTC. It translates to CSARLKGDEQYF.

This clonotype appeared many times. This chain connects TRBV7-3 to TRBJ1-1; D is undetermined. CDR1 is SGHTA, CDR2 FQGTGA, per germline. CDR3 length: 13 amino acids. Deletions cut 1 base from V and 2 bases from J, with 5 bases between. The CDR3 sequence is CASSLIVNTEAFF. The CDR3 coding sequence is TGTGCCAGCAGCTTAATCGTCAACACTGAAGCTTTCTTT. The variable domain in full, completed from reference TRBV7-3 and TRBJ1-1, reads GAGVSQTPSNKVTEKGKYVELRCDPISGHTALYWYRQSLGQGPEFLIYFQGTGAADDSGLPNDRFFAVRPEGSVSTLKIQRTERGDSAVYLCASSLIVNTEAFFGQGTRLTVV.

This clonotype was found many times. The genes are TRBV20-1 and TRBJ1-1, with D uncertain. Germline V gives CDR1 DFQATT, CDR2 SNEGSKA (reference sequence). The CDR3 consists of 15 residues. V was shortened by 4 bases and J by 1 base, with 16 bases between the two germline ends. This CDR3 reads CSATFSSASNTEAFF. The DNA for the CDR3 is TGCAGTGCTACCTTCTCTTCGGCCTCGAACACTGAAGCTTTCTTT.

This clonotype was detected many times. The gene calls are TRBV7-2 and TRBJ2-3; D uncertain. Trimming cost V 5 bases and J 3 bases, with 15 bases left between them. The CDR3 is 15 residues long. Germline assignment: CDR1 SGHTA and CDR2 FQGNSA. CDR3: CASSRIVLGTDTQYF. In DNA, the CDR3 is TGTGCCAGCAGCCGGATCGTCCTGGGTACAGATACGCAGTATTTT.

This clonotype was counted at least ten times. This CDR3 reads CASSLGPGTPNTGELFF. In DNA, the CDR3 is TGCGCCAGCAGCTTGGGACCCGGGACACCGAACACCGGGGAGCTGTTTTTT. The rearrangement links TRBV5-1 to TRBJ2-2; maybe TRBD1 (6 bases). The CDR3 loop spans 17 amino acids. Germline CDR1 SGHRS, CDR2 YFSETQ. The V and J ends lost 0 bases and 0 bases respectively, with 12 bases between them. The full variable domain, completed using reference TRBV5-1 and TRBJ2-2, is KAGVTQTPRYLIKTRGQQVTLSCSPISGHRSVSWYQQTPGQGLQFLFEYFSETQRNKGNFPGRFSGRQFSNSRSEMNVSTLELGDSALYLCASSLGPGTPNTGELFFGEGSRLTVL.

In regard to this clonotype: A read error may produce the germline difference seen at one junction end. The rearrangement uses TRBV6-1 and TRBJ1-5; no clear D gene. The CDR3 consists of 15 residues. Germline lookup yields CDR1 MNHNS and CDR2 SASEGT. The CDR3 sequence is CASRPFDMGWQPLHF. The CDR3 DNA sequence: TGTGCCAGCAGGCCCTTTGACATGGGTTGGCAGCCCCTGCATTTT.

The sample holds many counts of this clonotype. The chain employs TRBV5-6 and TRBJ2-1; D gene ambiguous. The CDR3 loop spans 12 amino acids. Trimming left V 0 bases short and J 5 bases short, with 3 bases between. Germline assignment: CDR1 SGHDT and CDR2 YYEEEE. CDR3 sequence: CASSLANNEQFF. CDR3 in DNA: TGTGCCAGCAGCTTGGCTAACAATGAGCAGTTCTTC.

Here the CDR3 reads CATSDGGTEAFF. CDR3 nucleotide sequence: TGTGCCACCAGTGATGGAGGGACTGAAGCTTTCTTT. J is TRBJ1-1 and V is TRBV24-1, with D hard to call. CDR1 is KGHDR and CDR2 is SFDVKD in the germline V gene. The CDR3 is 12 amino acids. V shed 3 bases and J shed 5 bases, with 6 bases lying between them.

This clonotype has a count of ten or more. The V gene is TRBV5-1, the J gene TRBJ2-3, with 7 bases aligning to TRBD2. The CDR3 runs 14 residues. V lost 2 bases to trimming and J lost 7 bases; unmatched junction nucleotides: 7. The germline CDR1 and CDR2 sequences are SGHRS and YFSETQ. The CDR3 sequence: CASSFRGEQNTQYF. The CDR3 nucleotides are TGCGCCAGCAGCTTCCGGGGGGAACAAAATACGCAGTATTTT.

Ten or more counts support this clonotype. The chain has TRBV28 and TRBJ2-7; D is unclear. V was clipped by 6 bases and J by 3 bases, with 9 bases between them. This CDR3 spans 12 amino acids. CDR1 is MDHEN, CDR2 SYDVKM, per germline. This CDR3 is CASSDGFYEQYF. The CDR3 DNA follows: TGTGCCAGCAGCGACGGATTCTACGAGCAGTACTTC.

The genes are TRBV7-3 and TRBJ2-1, with 14 bases aligning to TRBD2. CDR1 and CDR2 from the germline V gene are SGHTA and FQGTGA. The CDR3 runs to 16 residues. J was trimmed by 7 bases and V by 3 bases; bases with no gene match: 5. The CDR3, as DNA: TGTGCCAGCAGCTTTCGGACTAGCGGGGGGTATAATGAGCAGTTCTTC. Encoded protein: CASSFRTSGGYNEQFF.

At least ten counts were recorded for this clonotype. The gene calls are TRBV6-6 and TRBJ1-1; D might be TRBD1 (6 bases). The V gene lost 2 bases and the J gene lost 0 bases, with 10 bases spanning the gap. Germline CDR1 and CDR2: MNHNY and SVGAGI (reference sequence). The CDR3 loop spans 15 amino acids. In DNA form, the CDR3 reads TGTGCCAGCAGTTACCTCACAGGGATGAACACTGAAGCTTTCTTT. Translating gives CASSYLTGMNTEAFF.

This clonotype has only a few counts. V is TRBV12-3 or TRBV12-4 and J is TRBJ1-4; no reliable D call. Trimming left V 3 bases short and J 1 base short, with 15 bases between. The CDR3 runs to 17 residues. CDR3 in amino acids: CASSLLGTPGTNEKLFF. The CDR3 DNA follows: TGTGCCAGCAGTTTGCTGGGCACCCCTGGAACTAATGAAAAACTGTTTTTT.

In its sample, this clonotype was seen many times. J is TRBJ2-2 and V is TRBV5-1, with 8 bases matching TRBD2. CDR1 and CDR2 (germline): SGHRS, YFSETQ. Losses at the gene ends were 0 bases for V and 4 bases for J; bases not matched to a gene: 5. This CDR3 has 16 amino acids. The CDR3 sequence: CASSLDFGGATGELFF. CDR3 DNA: TGCGCCAGCAGCTTGGATTTCGGGGGGGCCACCGGGGAGCTGTTTTTT.

This clonotype was counted at least ten times. The V call is TRBV7-6, the J call TRBJ2-2; the D gene is possibly TRBD1 (6 bases). The CDR3 sequence is 16 residues long. The V end was cut by 5 bases, the J end by 4 bases, with 17 bases between. The germline V gene encodes CDR1 SGHVS and CDR2 FNYEAQ. The DNA for the CDR3 is TGTGCCAGCAGCCCAAGACAGGCCGTGGGCACCGGGGAGCTGTTTTTT. Residues: CASSPRQAVGTGELFF.

This clonotype has a count of ten or more. The rearrangement joins TRBV6-2 or TRBV6-3 to TRBJ1-5; 7 positions agree with TRBD1. Germline trimming cut 5 bases from V and 5 bases from J; bases unmatched to any gene: 12. Germline loops: CDR1 MNHEY, CDR2 SVGEGT. This CDR3 is built from 16 residues. The CDR3 region has the DNA TGTGCCAGCAGTCTTCGAGGGGGCTCTGGGGATCAGCCCCAGCATTTT. This translates into CASSLRGGSGDQPQHF.

Ten or more counts support this clonotype. The rearrangement uses TRBV12-3 or TRBV12-4 and TRBJ1-4, with unresolved D. The CDR3 length is 15 residues. V lost 5 bases and J 0 bases, leaving 10 bases between the germline ends. In nucleotides, the CDR3 is TGTGCCAGCAGTCCCTCGAGCGCAACTAATGAAAAACTGTTTTTT. This sequence encodes CASSPSSATNEKLFF.

This clonotype was seen many times. The chain is built from TRBV24-1 and TRBJ2-1, with 9 nucleotides matching TRBD1. The V segment lost 3 bases and the J segment 8 bases; nucleotides outside the gene matches: 13. The CDR3 is 17 amino acids. Germline CDR1 and CDR2: KGHDR and SFDVKD. Here the CDR3 DNA reads TGTGCCACCAGTGATCCATCCGGGACAGGGCATGTGGATGAGCAGTTCTTC. Protein product: CATSDPSGTGHVDEQFF.

In this sample, this clonotype turned up many times. The chain employs TRBV9 and TRBJ1-2, with 7 bases identical to TRBD1. CDR3 length equals 14 residues. Looked up from germline, CDR1 is SGDLS and CDR2 is YYNGEE. The junction had 3 bases not matched to a gene; V was cut back by 0 bases and J by 4 bases. CDR3 loop: CASSVDHRGYGYTF. CDR3 DNA sequence: TGTGCCAGCAGCGTAGACCACAGGGGCTATGGCTACACCTTC.

The chain's CDR3 is CASSSANGPDRGTDTQYF. The CDR3 DNA reads TGTGCCAGCAGCTCCGCAAATGGACCGGACAGGGGAACAGATACGCAGTATTTT. The chain employs TRBV11-3 and TRBJ2-3; TRBD1 agrees at 9 bases. After removal of 4 bases from V and 3 bases from J, the junction contained 14 bases not matched to a gene. Per germline, CDR1 SGHNT and CDR2 YENEEA. This CDR3 has 18 amino acids.

As regards this clonotype: At one boundary the junction diverges from the germline segment, which might be a read error. The chain recombines TRBV7-6 with TRBJ1-5; D is unclear. Germline CDR1 is SGHVS and CDR2 is FNYEAQ. The CDR3 totals 14 residues. The CDR3 bases are TGTGCCAGCAGCTTAAACGAGGGCAATCAGCCCCAGAATTTT. Its protein is CASSLNEGNQPQNF.

This clonotype showed up many times. The genes are TRBV20-1 and TRBJ1-4; D is unresolved. CDR3 length: 12 amino acids. The V gene's germline CDR1 is DFQATT and CDR2 SNEGSKA (reference sequence). Trimming shortened V by 3 bases and J by 0 bases, and 2 bases separated the two germline ends. DNA for the CDR3: TGCAGTGCTAGTGCAACTAATGAAAAACTGTTTTTT. As protein: CSASATNEKLFF.

This clonotype showed up many times. This rearrangement joins TRBV28 to TRBJ2-7; D unresolved. CDR1 is MDHEN and CDR2 is SYDVKM in the germline V gene. Trimming left V 2 bases short and J 0 bases short, with 5 bases between. The CDR3 is 13 residues long. The CDR3 nucleotides read TGTGCCAGCAGTTTAAGGAGCTCCTACGAGCAGTACTTC. It yields the protein CASSLRSSYEQYF.

This clonotype was seen ten or more times. J is TRBJ1-2 and V is TRBV5-6; the D gene is possibly TRBD1 (5 bases). V lost 0 bases and J 4 bases, leaving 13 bases between the germline ends. Germline values: CDR1 SGHDT, CDR2 YYEEEE. The CDR3 spans 15 residues. In DNA, the CDR3 is TGTGCCAGCAGCTTGGGAGGGGTGTTGGGCTATGGCTACACCTTC. It translates to CASSLGGVLGYGYTF.